This entry lists 25 T cell receptor beta chains sequenced from one sample in a study of blood T cell repertoires in COVID-19. Libraries were prepared by immunoSEQ multiplex PCR; TCRdb keeps only in-frame clonotypes and omits some of them. The sample consists of about 18,000 clones, about 88% of them appearing once. Sequenced input: peripheral blood. The receptor set was obtained from a man aged 35-49 years with active COVID-19.

The V gene is TRBV7-9, the J gene TRBJ2-7; 9 positions match TRBD1. Germline V gene data show CDR1 as SEHNR and CDR2 as FQNEAQ (reference sequence). The V gene end was trimmed by 5 bases and the J gene end by 5 bases; junction bases not matched to a gene: 13. The CDR3 is 16 amino acids. The CDR3 sequence is CASSHTPGQGIDEQYF. CDR3 DNA: TGTGCCAGCAGCCACACCCCTGGACAGGGGATCGACGAGCAGTACTTC.

This clone turned up a few times. In DNA, the CDR3 is TGTGCCAGTACCAAGGACAGGGGCAATCAGCCCCAGCATTTT. Encoded protein: CASTKDRGNQPQHF. The V and J genes are TRBV19 and TRBJ1-5; 8 nucleotides agree with TRBD1. The germline V gene has CDR1 LNHDA and CDR2 SQIVND (reference sequence). After removal of 7 bases from V and 2 bases from J, the junction contained 4 bases not matched to a gene. This CDR3 contains 14 residues.

This CDR3 reads CASSIFGNTYNEQFF. The CDR3 region has the DNA TGTGCCAGTAGTATTTTCGGGAACACCTACAATGAGCAGTTCTTC. The chain joins TRBV19 to TRBJ2-1, with a weak D call TRBD2 (5 bases). The CDR3 has 15 residues. Germline CDR1 reads LNHDA; CDR2 reads SQIVND (reference sequence). Deletions cut 3 bases from V and 2 bases from J, with 11 bases between. The full variable domain, completed using reference TRBV19 and TRBJ2-1, is DGGITQSPKYLFRKEGQNVTLSCEQNLNHDAMYWYRQDPGQGLRLIYYSQIVNDFQKGDIAEGYSVSREKKESFPLTVTSAQKNPTAFYLCASSIFGNTYNEQFFGPGTRLTVL.

This chain connects TRBV5-8 to TRBJ2-5, with 7 bases aligning to TRBD2. CDR3 size: 16 residues. The trim removed 3 bases at V and 3 bases at J, leaving 11 bases unmatched. From germline, CDR1 is SGHTS and CDR2 YDEGEE. The CDR3 DNA is TGTGCCAGCAGCTGGAAACCGACTAGCCTAAAAGAGACCCAGTACTTC. The encoded protein is CASSWKPTSLKETQYF.

V gene TRBV5-6 combines with J gene TRBJ1-2, with TRBD1 as a possible D gene (5 bases). V lost 1 base to trimming and J lost 6 bases, with 13 bases between them. CDR1 SGHDT and CDR2 YYEEEE come from the germline V gene. The CDR3 runs 14 residues. The CDR3: CASSLQGSGDGYTF. The CDR3 nucleotides are TGTGCCAGCAGCTTGCAGGGTAGTGGGGATGGCTACACCTTC.

The chain joins TRBV19 to TRBJ2-7, with 7 bases matching TRBD1. Germline trimming cut 4 bases from V and 7 bases from J; bases unmatched to any gene: 16. The CDR3 length is 16 residues. The germline V gene encodes CDR1 LNHDA and CDR2 SQIVND (reference sequence). The CDR3 spells CASSTIGQDGRGEQYF. The CDR3 nucleotides read TGTGCCAGTAGTACCATCGGACAGGACGGACGTGGGGAGCAGTACTTC.

The chain recombines TRBV6-6 with TRBJ2-7; D remains unclear. Germline CDR1 is MNHNY and CDR2 is SVGAGI (reference sequence). The V and J ends lost 7 bases and 4 bases respectively, with 14 bases between them. CDR3 length: 13 amino acids. In DNA, the CDR3 is TGTGCCAGCACCAGTGCAGTCAGGTACGAGCAGTACTTC. Its translation: CASTSAVRYEQYF.

V and J are TRBV9 and TRBJ2-7; 12 bases agree with TRBD2. Germline trimming cut 0 bases from V and 5 bases from J; bases unmatched to any gene: 0. The germline V gene has CDR1 SGDLS and CDR2 YYNGEE. The CDR3 runs 14 residues. In DNA, the CDR3 is TGTGCCAGCAGCGTAGGACTAGCGGGAGACGAGCAGTACTTC. Amino acids: CASSVGLAGDEQYF.

The J gene is TRBJ2-5, the V gene TRBV6-6; the match to TRBD1 covers 7 bases. Trimming took 5 bases from V and 5 from J; bases not matched to a gene: 5. The V gene's germline CDR1 is MNHNY and CDR2 SVGAGI (reference sequence). There are 13 residues in the CDR3. The CDR3 region has the DNA TGTGCCAGCAGTCGGACAGGCTGGGAGACCCAGTACTTC. Protein: CASSRTGWETQYF.

V and J are TRBV29-1 and TRBJ2-7; TRBD1 matches 9 bases. Per the germline V gene, CDR1 is SQVTM and CDR2 is ANQGSEA. CDR3 length: 17 amino acids. The ends lost 2 bases at V and 2 bases at J; junction bases unmatched: 13. The CDR3, as DNA: TGCAGCGTTGAATGGATTGGCCGGGACAGGGATACCTACGAGCAGTACTTC. Translated, it gives CSVEWIGRDRDTYEQYF.

The chain employs TRBV5-4 and TRBJ1-2; 7 nucleotides align to TRBD1. In germline, CDR1 is SGHNT, CDR2 YYREEE (reference sequence). The CDR3 spans 15 residues. The V and J ends lost 6 bases and 4 bases, in that order; junction bases with no gene match: 12. The CDR3 spells CASTTNTGTAYGYTF. CDR3 bases: TGTGCCAGCACCACAAACACCGGGACAGCCTATGGCTACACCTTC.

The chain links TRBV9 to TRBJ1-2, with 7 positions matching TRBD1. The junction had 4 bases not matched to a gene; V was cut back by 0 bases and J by 2 bases. CDR3 size: 15 residues. From germline, CDR1 is SGDLS and CDR2 YYNGEE. This chain's CDR3 is CASSVATGANYGYTF. The CDR3, as DNA: TGTGCCAGCAGCGTAGCCACAGGGGCAAACTATGGCTACACCTTC. Full variable domain (remainder filled in from reference TRBV9 and TRBJ1-2): DSGVTQTPKHLITATGQRVTLRCSPRSGDLSVYWYQQSLDQGLQFLIQYYNGEERAKGNILERFSAQQFPDLHSELNLSSLELGDSALYFCASSVATGANYGYTFGSGTRLTVV.

The V gene is TRBV5-1, the J gene TRBJ2-2; 9 bases match TRBD1. The CDR3 runs to 13 residues. The germline V gene encodes CDR1 SGHRS and CDR2 YFSETQ. The J segment lost 5 bases and the V segment lost 9 bases, leaving 5 bases of the junction unmatched. DNA of the CDR3: TGCGCCACCTCCGGACAGGGGACCGGGGAGCTGTTTTTT. Translated: CATSGQGTGELFF. The whole variable domain, remainder taken from reference TRBV5-1 and TRBJ2-2, is KAGVTQTPRYLIKTRGQQVTLSCSPISGHRSVSWYQQTPGQGLQFLFEYFSETQRNKGNFPGRFSGRQFSNSRSEMNVSTLELGDSALYLCATSGQGTGELFFGEGSRLTVL.

This chain uses TRBV7-2 with TRBJ2-7; D is ambiguous. Germline CDR1 and CDR2: SGHTA and FQGNSA. CDR3 length: 13 residues. The germline V and J ends were trimmed by 1 base and 3 bases, with 7 bases remaining between them. The CDR3 region has the DNA TGTGCCAGCAGCTTAGGGGCCCTCTACGAGCAGTACTTC. Translating gives CASSLGALYEQYF.

V gene TRBV5-1 combines with J gene TRBJ2-7, with D possibly being TRBD1 (6 bases). The CDR3 is 17 residues long. V gave up 5 bases and J gave up 4 bases, with 25 bases separating them. Germline assignment: CDR1 SGHRS and CDR2 YFSETQ. The CDR3 nucleotides are TGCGCCAGCAGTCCTACGTTTGGGACAATTACCCCATACGAGCAGTACTTC. The encoded protein is CASSPTFGTITPYEQYF.

V gene TRBV5-1 combines with J gene TRBJ2-5, with 8 nucleotides matching TRBD1. Germline trimming cut 0 bases from V and 3 bases from J; bases unmatched to any gene: 13. Germline CDR1 reads SGHRS; CDR2 reads YFSETQ. The CDR3 has 18 amino acids. The CDR3 reads CASSLGFLKAGGEETQYF. CDR3 DNA sequence: TGCGCCAGCAGCTTGGGGTTTCTTAAGGCAGGGGGCGAAGAGACCCAGTACTTC. The full variable domain, completed using reference TRBV5-1 and TRBJ2-5, is KAGVTQTPRYLIKTRGQQVTLSCSPISGHRSVSWYQQTPGQGLQFLFEYFSETQRNKGNFPGRFSGRQFSNSRSEMNVSTLELGDSALYLCASSLGFLKAGGEETQYFGPGTRLLVL.

The chain couples TRBV11-2 to TRBJ2-6; D is unresolved. Looked up from germline, CDR1 is SGHAT and CDR2 is FQNNGV. The CDR3 runs to 14 residues. Trimming shortened V by 5 bases and J by 5 bases, and 10 bases separated the two germline ends. The CDR3 protein is CASSPPLWANVLTF. CDR3 bases: TGTGCCAGCAGCCCCCCCCTTTGGGCCAACGTCCTGACTTTC.

This sequence joins TRBV1 and TRBJ2-7; the listed D gene, TRBD2, was not tested against the DNA. TRBV1 is deemed a pseudogene. The CDR3 extends over 14 amino acids. Here the CDR3 reads CTSSHEREPYEQYF. The CDR3 DNA follows: TGCACCAGCAGCCACGAGCGGGAGCCCTACGAGCAGTACTTC.

By its share, this clone is medium-sized. This sequence joins TRBV27 and TRBJ2-7; 10 positions match TRBD1. Unmatched junction bases numbered 5, after V lost 0 bases and J lost 6 bases. The CDR3 is 15 residues long. Germline V lookup: CDR1 MNHEY, CDR2 SMNVEV (reference sequence). The CDR3 DNA reads TGTGCCAGCAGTTTATCGGGGGACAGGGGAAGCGAGCAGTACTTC. This sequence encodes CASSLSGDRGSEQYF.

V is TRBV21-1 and J is TRBJ1-2; the D call TRBD1 from the table was never checked on the DNA. TRBV21-1 is a listed pseudogene. The CDR3 length is 15 residues. CDR3 coding DNA: TGTGCCAGCAGCAAAACGGGCGGACAAAACTATGGCTACACCTTC. Translating it yields CASSKTGGQNYGYTF.

The V and J genes are TRBV19 and TRBJ1-1; no definite D call. V was clipped by 7 bases and J by 4 bases, with 19 bases between them. This CDR3 is built from 15 residues. CDR1 LNHDA and CDR2 SQIVND come from the germline V gene (reference sequence). The CDR3 region has the DNA TGTGCCAGTATCGTCGGCGGAGGGTCTTTCACTGAAGCTTTCTTT. Its translation is CASIVGGGSFTEAFF.

The chain links TRBV29-1 to TRBJ1-5, with TRBD1 as a possible D gene (5 bases). In germline, CDR1 is SQVTM, CDR2 ANQGSEA. Trimming cost V 4 bases and J 6 bases, with 13 bases left between them. The CDR3 loop spans 13 amino acids. CDR3 DNA sequence: TGCAGCGTTGTCATCACGGGGGGTCAGCCCCAGCATTTT. The encoded protein is CSVVITGGQPQHF.

This chain uses TRBV27 with TRBJ1-4, with a possible D match to TRBD1 (5 bases). The germline V gene has CDR1 MNHEY and CDR2 SMNVEV (reference sequence). Trimming removed 4 bases at V and 3 bases at J, with 18 bases between. The CDR3 is 17 residues long. CDR3 sequence reads: CASSSRGWQSANEKLFF. The CDR3 DNA follows: TGTGCCAGCAGTTCTAGGGGTTGGCAGAGCGCTAATGAAAAACTGTTTTTT.

CDR3 residues: CASRRQGDYGYTF. CDR3 DNA: TGTGCCAGCAGGCGCCAGGGGGACTATGGCTACACCTTC. The rearrangement links TRBV12-3 or TRBV12-4 to TRBJ1-2; TRBD1 matches at 7 bases. Unmatched junction bases numbered 4, after V lost 6 bases and J lost 3 bases. This CDR3 has 13 residues.

The chain recombines TRBV9 with TRBJ1-3, with D unclear. Germline V gives CDR1 SGDLS, CDR2 YYNGEE. The length of the CDR3 is 15 residues. V shed 4 bases and J shed 0 bases, with 11 bases lying between them. For the CDR3, the DNA is TGTGCCAGCAGCCCCCATCCGAGCTCTGGAAACACCATATATTTT. This codes for CASSPHPSSGNTIYF.